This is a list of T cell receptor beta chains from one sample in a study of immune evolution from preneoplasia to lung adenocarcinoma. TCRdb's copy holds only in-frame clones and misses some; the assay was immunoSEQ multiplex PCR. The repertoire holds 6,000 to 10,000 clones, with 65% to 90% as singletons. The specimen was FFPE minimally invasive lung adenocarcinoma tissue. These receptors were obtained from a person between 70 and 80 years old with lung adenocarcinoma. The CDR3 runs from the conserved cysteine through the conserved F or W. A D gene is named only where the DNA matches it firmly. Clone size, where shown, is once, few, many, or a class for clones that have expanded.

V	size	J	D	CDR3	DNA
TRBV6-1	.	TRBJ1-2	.	CASSEVGGYGYTF	TGTGCCAGCAGTGAAGTTGGCGGCTATGGCTACACCTTC
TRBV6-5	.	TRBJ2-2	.	CASSQRTVNTGELFF	TGTGCCAGCAGTCAACGGACTGTCAACACCGGGGAGCTGTTTTTT
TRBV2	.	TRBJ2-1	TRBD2	CASSLAGNPPYNEQFF	TGTGCCAGCAGTCTAGCGGGAAACCCACCCTACAATGAGCAGTTCTTC
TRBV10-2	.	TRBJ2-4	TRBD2	CASSESRGLAGPQLAKNIQYF	TGCGCCAGCAGTGAGTCGAGGGGACTAGCGGGACCACAACTAGCCAAAAACATTCAGTACTTC
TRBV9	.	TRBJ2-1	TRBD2	CASSVGLPALNEQFF	TGTGCCAGCAGCGTGGGACTACCCGCTCTCAATGAGCAGTTCTTC
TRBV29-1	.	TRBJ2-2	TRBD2	CSVILAGSTGELFF	TGCAGCGTTATTCTAGCGGGCTCCACCGGGGAGCTGTTTTTT
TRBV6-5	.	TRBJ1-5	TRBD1	CASSGGTGRNQPQHF	TGTGCCAGCAGTGGAGGGACAGGGAGGAATCAGCCCCAGCATTTT
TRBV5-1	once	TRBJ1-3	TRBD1	CASSSSTGLSGNTIYF	TGCGCCAGCAGCTCCTCGACAGGGCTCTCTGGAAACACCATATATTTT
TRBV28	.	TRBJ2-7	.	CASSTTGTGLGYEQYF	TGTGCCAGCAGTACCACCGGGACGGGACTCGGGTACGAGCAGTACTTC
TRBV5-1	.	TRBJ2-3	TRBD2	CASSLEGASGGLADTQYF	TGCGCCAGCAGCTTGGAGGGGGCTAGCGGGGGGCTAGCCGATACGCAGTATTTT
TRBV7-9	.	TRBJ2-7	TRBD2	CASSPQIAGHYEQYF	TGTGCCAGCAGCCCCCAGATAGCGGGCCACTACGAGCAGTACTTC
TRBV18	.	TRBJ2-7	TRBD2	CASSQITSGSLHEQYF	TGTGCCAGCTCGCAAATCACTAGCGGGAGTCTACACGAGCAGTACTTC
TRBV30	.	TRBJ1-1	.	CAWSTGPGTEAFF	TGTGCCTGGAGTACCGGCCCGGGCACTGAAGCTTTCTTT
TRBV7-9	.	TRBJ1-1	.	CASSPGPQRNTEAFF	TGTGCCAGCAGCCCAGGGCCACAGAGGAACACTGAAGCTTTCTTT
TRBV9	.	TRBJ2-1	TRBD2	CASSLTSGGATEQFF	TGTGCCAGCAGCCTAACTAGCGGGGGGGCCACTGAGCAGTTCTTC
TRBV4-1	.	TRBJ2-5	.	CASSQAFGGRETQYF	TGCGCCAGCAGCCAAGCATTTGGAGGGCGAGAGACCCAGTACTTC
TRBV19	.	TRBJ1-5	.	CASSLKDSINQPQHF	TGTGCCAGTAGTCTCAAGGACTCTATAAATCAGCCCCAGCATTTT
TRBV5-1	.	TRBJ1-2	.	CASSLELGQKGYTF	TGCGCCAGCAGCTTGGAGTTGGGGCAGAAGGGCTACACCTTC
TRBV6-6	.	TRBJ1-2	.	CASSSHQGKHGYTF	TGTGCCAGCAGTTCCCATCAGGGAAAACATGGCTACACCTTC
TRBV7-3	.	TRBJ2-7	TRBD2	CASSLTRTSGPGEQYF	TGTGCCAGCAGCTTAACGAGAACTAGCGGGCCGGGGGAGCAGTACTTC
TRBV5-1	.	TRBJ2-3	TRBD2	CASSRRSSGGGADTQYF	TGCGCCAGCAGTCGGCGTTCTAGCGGGGGGGGCGCAGATACGCAGTATTTT
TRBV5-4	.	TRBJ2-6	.	CASSPRGANVLTF	TGTGCCAGCAGCCCCCGGGGGGCCAACGTCCTGACTTTC
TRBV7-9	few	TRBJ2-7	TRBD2	CASSPRTSGSNEQYF	TGTGCCAGCAGCCCTCGGACTAGCGGGTCCAACGAGCAGTACTTC
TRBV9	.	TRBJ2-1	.	CASSTKGLSYNEQFF	TGTGCCAGCAGCACTAAAGGCCTCTCCTACAATGAGCAGTTCTTC
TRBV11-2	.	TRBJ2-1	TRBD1	CASSLTRGRRDNEQFF	TGTGCCAGCAGCTTAACCAGGGGGCGGAGAGACAATGAGCAGTTCTTC
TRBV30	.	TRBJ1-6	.	CAWSVGSRNSPLHF	TGTGCCTGGAGTGTAGGCAGCAGAAATTCACCCCTCCACTTT
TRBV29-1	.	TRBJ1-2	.	CSARGGRSYGYTF	TGCAGCGCCCGGGGGGGGAGGTCTTATGGCTACACCTTC
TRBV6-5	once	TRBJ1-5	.	CASSLLRGNQPQHF	TGTGCCAGCAGTCTCCTCAGGGGCAATCAGCCCCAGCATTTT
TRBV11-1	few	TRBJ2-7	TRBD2	CASSLLAGEQYF	TGTGCCAGCAGCTTACTAGCGGGGGAGCAGTACTTC
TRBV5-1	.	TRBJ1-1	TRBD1	CASSIGLGTGVDEAFF	TGCGCCAGCAGCATTGGCCTCGGGACAGGGGTTGATGAAGCTTTCTTT
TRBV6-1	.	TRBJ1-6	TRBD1	CASSQGAYSPLHF	TGTGCCAGCAGCCAGGGGGCATACTCACCCCTCCACTTT
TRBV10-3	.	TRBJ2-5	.	CAISAGGGLETQYF	TGTGCCATCAGTGCCGGAGGGGGTTTGGAGACCCAGTACTTC
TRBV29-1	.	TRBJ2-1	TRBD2	CSVGRTSSYNEQFF	TGCAGCGTTGGAAGGACTAGCAGCTACAATGAGCAGTTCTTC
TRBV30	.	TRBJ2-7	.	CAWSGSYEQYF	TGTGCCTGGAGCGGTTCCTACGAGCAGTACTTC
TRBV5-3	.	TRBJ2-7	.	CARSLEEPGLSYEQYF	TGTGCCAGAAGCTTGGAGGAGCCAGGGCTATCCTACGAGCAGTACTTC
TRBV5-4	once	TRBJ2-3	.	CASSLGWAGTATDTQYF	TGTGCCAGCAGCTTGGGGTGGGCGGGGACAGCCACAGATACGCAGTATTTT
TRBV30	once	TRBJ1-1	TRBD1	CAWSHWDRWNTEAFF	TGTGCCTGGAGTCACTGGGACAGGTGGAACACTGAAGCTTTCTTT
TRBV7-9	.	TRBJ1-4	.	CASSAPRGIYEKLFF	TGTGCCAGCAGCGCCCCACGGGGGATATATGAAAAACTGTTTTTT
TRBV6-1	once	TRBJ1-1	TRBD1	CASGRTGNTEAFF	TGTGCCAGCGGGAGGACAGGGAACACTGAAGCTTTCTTT
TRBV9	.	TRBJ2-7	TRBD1	CASSPGRQGSRNEQYF	TGTGCCAGCAGCCCGGGGCGACAGGGCTCGAGAAACGAGCAGTACTTC
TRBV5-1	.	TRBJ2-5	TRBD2	CASSSGLDPYIQETQYF	TGCGCCAGCAGCAGCGGACTAGACCCCTACATCCAAGAGACCCAGTACTTC
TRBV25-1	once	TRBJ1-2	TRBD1	CASSGDRWYYGYTF	TGTGCCAGCAGCGGGGACAGGTGGTACTATGGCTACACCTTC
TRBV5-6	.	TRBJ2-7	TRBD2	CASSFGGGGGYEQYF	TGTGCCAGCAGTTTCGGTGGCGGGGGAGGCTACGAGCAGTACTTC
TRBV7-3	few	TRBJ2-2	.	CASSLYVGVGTGELFF	TGTGCCAGCAGCTTATATGTCGGGGTTGGAACCGGGGAGCTGTTTTTT